This note documents a single T cell receptor (beta chain) sequence. Trimming stripped 2 bases from V and 8 bases from J, with 13 bases between. The germline CDR1 and CDR2 sequences are SGHRS and YFSETQ. The CDR3 is made up of 13 amino acids. The authors' processing: Reference gene primer amplification gave estimated nucleated cell counts. Data came from immunoSEQ multiplex PCR; TCRdb stores just in-frame clones and leaves some out. V and J calls and clone size are copied from that table; D and trimming were computed from the DNA. The sample has under 200,000 clones, under 95% seen once; the top ten hold roughly 2.1%. This entry comes from a study of blood T cell repertoires in COVID-19. Study context: The study drew acute and convalescent COVID-19 samples from the United States, Italy and Spain. From T cells, B-cell-depleted T cells, or PBMCs came the material, which was cDNA or gDNA.

The specimen was peripheral blood. The chain couples TRBV5-1 to TRBJ1-1; D ambiguous. The sequence was obtained from a man between 18 and 35 years old with acute or convalescent COVID-19. In DNA, the CDR3 is TGCGCCAGCAGCTTTAAGGAGGGTCGAGAAGCTTTCTTT. Its protein is CASSFKEGREAFF. The entire variable domain, with the rest obtained from reference TRBV5-1 and TRBJ1-1, is as follows: KAGVTQTPRYLIKTRGQQVTLSCSPISGHRSVSWYQQTPGQGLQFLFEYFSETQRNKGNFPGRFSGRQFSNSRSEMNVSTLELGDSALYLCASSFKEGREAFFGQGTRLTVV.